What follows is one T cell receptor (beta chain) and its context. Profiled with immunoSEQ multiplex PCR; TCRdb holds only in-frame clones, not every one. The table has around 56,000 clones, roughly 94% seen once. This CDR3 is 13 amino acids long. V was pared by 7 bases and J by 1 base, with 10 bases between. Germline V gives CDR1 MNHEY, CDR2 SMNVEV (reference sequence). The sample belongs to a study of T cell changes during pregnancy in multiple sclerosis. The V gene is TRBV27, the J gene TRBJ2-5, with D possibly being TRBD2 (5 bases). The sequence came from a female donor with multiple sclerosis, enrolled in a pregnancy study. The material was CD8+ T cells from peripheral blood mononuclear cells, obtained after pregnancy. CDR3 nucleotides: TGTGCCAGCACCACCCGGGGCCAAGAGACCCAGTACTTC. It specifies CASTTRGQETQYF.